The rows below give T cell receptor beta chains drawn from one sample of a study of blood T cell repertoires in COVID-19. Sequenced by immunoSEQ multiplex PCR; TCRdb stores in-frame clones only, minus some. The sample consists of about 70,000 clones, roughly 87% of them appearing once. Material: peripheral blood. Receptor source: a young woman with acute or convalescent COVID-19. Each CDR3 is given with its conserved first and last residue. A D gene is named only where the DNA matches it firmly. The size entry is marked missing in some rows and otherwise reads once, few, many or a size class.

clone_size: once; v_call: TRBV5-1; d_call: .; j_call: TRBJ1-5; cdr3_aa: CASSQEGSQPQHF; cdr3_nt: TGCGCCAGCAGCCAGGAGGGTAGCCAGCCCCAGCATTTT
clone_size: .; v_call: TRBV5-1; d_call: .; j_call: TRBJ1-1; cdr3_aa: CASSVYLNTEAFF; cdr3_nt: TGCGCCAGCAGCGTGTATCTGAACACTGAAGCTTTCTTT
clone_size: .; v_call: TRBV7-9; d_call: .; j_call: TRBJ2-1; cdr3_aa: CASSSTTETYNEQFF; cdr3_nt: TGTGCCAGCAGCTCGACGACAGAGACCTACAATGAGCAGTTCTTC
clone_size: once; v_call: TRBV11-2; d_call: TRBD2; j_call: TRBJ2-7; cdr3_aa: CASSFSRMGGRVSSYEQYF; cdr3_nt: TGTGCCAGCAGCTTCTCCCGGATGGGCGGGAGGGTCAGCTCCTACGAGCAGTACTTC
clone_size: .; v_call: TRBV6-2/TRBV6-3; d_call: TRBD2; j_call: TRBJ2-2; cdr3_aa: CASSYRHSGRDGGELFF; cdr3_nt: TGTGCCAGCAGTTATAGGCACAGCGGGAGAGATGGCGGGGAGCTGTTTTTT
clone_size: .; v_call: TRBV9; d_call: TRBD1; j_call: TRBJ2-1; cdr3_aa: CASPVGSIGGQGLNNEQFF; cdr3_nt: TGTGCCAGTCCCGTGGGGTCAATAGGGGGACAGGGGCTGAACAATGAGCAGTTCTTC
clone_size: .; v_call: TRBV7-6; d_call: TRBD1; j_call: TRBJ1-3; cdr3_aa: CASSPGGRTGNTIYF; cdr3_nt: TGTGCCAGCAGCCCAGGGGGTAGGACGGGAAACACCATATATTTT
clone_size: once; v_call: TRBV11-2; d_call: .; j_call: TRBJ1-2; cdr3_aa: CASSLPGPWGYTF; cdr3_nt: TGTGCCAGCAGCTTACCTGGGCCATGGGGCTACACCTTC
clone_size: .; v_call: TRBV13; d_call: TRBD1; j_call: TRBJ2-1; cdr3_aa: CASSSWTGGKNEQFF; cdr3_nt: TGTGCCAGCAGCTCCTGGACAGGGGGAAAAAATGAGCAGTTCTTC
clone_size: few; v_call: TRBV28; d_call: .; j_call: TRBJ1-1; cdr3_aa: CASAENTEAFF; cdr3_nt: TGTGCCAGCGCAGAGAACACTGAAGCTTTCTTT
clone_size: .; v_call: TRBV23-1; d_call: TRBD1; j_call: TRBJ2-7; cdr3_aa: CASKGCGTGGGYEQYF; cdr3_nt: TGCGCCAGCAAAGGGTGTGGGACAGGGGGAGGCTACGAGCAGTACTTC
clone_size: .; v_call: TRBV5-1; d_call: .; j_call: TRBJ2-1; cdr3_aa: CASSLDLAASYNEQFF; cdr3_nt: TGCGCCAGCAGCTTGGACCTAGCCGCCTCCTACAATGAGCAGTTCTTC
clone_size: .; v_call: TRBV28; d_call: TRBD2; j_call: TRBJ2-1; cdr3_aa: CASRPHGGFYNEQFF; cdr3_nt: TGTGCCAGCAGACCCCACGGGGGGTTCTACAATGAGCAGTTCTTC
clone_size: .; v_call: TRBV28; d_call: .; j_call: TRBJ1-2; cdr3_aa: CASSLLGGDGYTF; cdr3_nt: TGTGCCAGCAGTTTATTAGGGGGGGATGGCTACACCTTC
clone_size: once; v_call: TRBV19; d_call: TRBD1; j_call: TRBJ2-4; cdr3_aa: CASSTGTGDPANIQYF; cdr3_nt: TGTGCCAGTAGTACGGGGACAGGGGACCCGGCAAACATTCAGTACTTC
clone_size: .; v_call: TRBV5-1; d_call: .; j_call: TRBJ2-7; cdr3_aa: CASSLEGHGYEQYF; cdr3_nt: TGCGCCAGCAGCTTGGAGGGACACGGCTACGAGCAGTACTTC
clone_size: .; v_call: TRBV5-4; d_call: .; j_call: TRBJ2-3; cdr3_aa: CASSFGGPASTDTQYF; cdr3_nt: TGTGCCAGCAGCTTTGGCGGCCCCGCTAGCACAGATACGCAGTATTTT
clone_size: .; v_call: TRBV6-2/TRBV6-3; d_call: TRBD2; j_call: TRBJ2-1; cdr3_aa: CASIPSGGFYNEQFF; cdr3_nt: TGTGCCAGCATCCCTAGCGGGGGGTTTTACAATGAGCAGTTCTTC
clone_size: .; v_call: TRBV6-5; d_call: .; j_call: TRBJ1-1; cdr3_aa: CASRTQGTEAFF; cdr3_nt: TGTGCCAGCAGAACTCAGGGGACTGAAGCTTTCTTT
clone_size: .; v_call: TRBV6-6; d_call: TRBD1; j_call: TRBJ2-5; cdr3_aa: CASSYSGGNGETQYF; cdr3_nt: TGTGCCAGCAGTTACTCAGGGGGCAACGGGGAGACCCAGTACTTC
clone_size: .; v_call: TRBV27; d_call: .; j_call: TRBJ1-1; cdr3_aa: CASSRTTGNTEAFF; cdr3_nt: TGTGCCAGCAGCAGGACAACAGGGAACACTGAAGCTTTCTTT
clone_size: .; v_call: TRBV5-1; d_call: .; j_call: TRBJ2-7; cdr3_aa: CASRHATGPSYEQYF; cdr3_nt: TGCGCCAGCAGACATGCTACAGGACCCTCCTACGAGCAGTACTTC
clone_size: .; v_call: TRBV6-6; d_call: .; j_call: TRBJ1-1; cdr3_aa: CASRGTGSRNTEAFF; cdr3_nt: TGTGCCAGCAGGGGAACAGGGAGTCGGAACACTGAAGCTTTCTTT
clone_size: few; v_call: TRBV2; d_call: .; j_call: TRBJ1-6; cdr3_aa: CASSEALTGSNSPLHF; cdr3_nt: TGTGCCAGCAGTGAAGCGCTGACAGGTAGTAATTCACCCCTCCACTTT
clone_size: .; v_call: TRBV15; d_call: .; j_call: TRBJ2-2; cdr3_aa: CATSRDPGHVTGELFF; cdr3_nt: TGTGCCACCAGCAGAGATCCGGGACACGTGACCGGGGAGCTGTTTTTT
clone_size: .; v_call: TRBV6-2/TRBV6-3; d_call: .; j_call: TRBJ2-7; cdr3_aa: CASSSQPFGIGAGEQYF; cdr3_nt: TGTGCCAGCAGTTCTCAACCTTTCGGAATTGGCGCGGGAGAGCAGTACTTC
clone_size: .; v_call: TRBV6-1; d_call: .; j_call: TRBJ2-5; cdr3_aa: CASSEYEYIETQYF; cdr3_nt: TGTGCCAGCAGTGAGTACGAGTATATAGAGACCCAGTACTTC
clone_size: .; v_call: TRBV21-1; d_call: .; j_call: TRBJ1-4; cdr3_aa: CASSKVGGKGEKLFF; cdr3_nt: TGTGCCAGCAGCAAAGTTGGGGGCAAGGGTGAAAAACTGTTTTTT
clone_size: .; v_call: TRBV2; d_call: .; j_call: TRBJ1-3; cdr3_aa: CASSVTGSGNTIYF; cdr3_nt: TGTGCCAGCAGCGTGACAGGTTCTGGAAACACCATATATTTT
clone_size: .; v_call: TRBV19; d_call: TRBD1; j_call: TRBJ1-1; cdr3_aa: CASSVPGDRGRTEAFF; cdr3_nt: TGTGCCAGTAGTGTCCCGGGGGACAGGGGGCGAACTGAAGCTTTCTTT
clone_size: .; v_call: TRBV6-6; d_call: .; j_call: TRBJ1-2; cdr3_aa: CASSPGYGYTF; cdr3_nt: TGTGCCAGCAGCCCGGGATACGGCTACACCTTC
clone_size: .; v_call: TRBV3-1/TRBV3-2; d_call: TRBD2; j_call: TRBJ2-1; cdr3_aa: CASSLNTGGPYQFF; cdr3_nt: TGTGCCAGCAGCCTAAATACGGGGGGGCCTTATCAGTTCTTC
clone_size: .; v_call: TRBV23-1; d_call: TRBD1; j_call: TRBJ2-5; cdr3_aa: CASSLPPPVTGAPETQYF; cdr3_nt: TGCGCCAGCAGTCTCCCTCCCCCCGTGACAGGGGCGCCGGAGACCCAGTACTTC
clone_size: few; v_call: TRBV5-8; d_call: .; j_call: TRBJ2-7; cdr3_aa: CASQGLRFFGYEQYF; cdr3_nt: TGTGCCTCCCAGGGACTCAGGTTTTTTGGCTACGAGCAGTACTTC
clone_size: .; v_call: TRBV5-1; d_call: TRBD1; j_call: TRBJ1-6; cdr3_aa: CASSWTGGDSPLHF; cdr3_nt: TGCGCCAGCAGTTGGACAGGAGGAGATTCACCCCTCCACTTT
clone_size: .; v_call: TRBV28; d_call: .; j_call: TRBJ2-5; cdr3_aa: CASSLATATQETQYF; cdr3_nt: TGTGCCAGCAGTTTGGCGACAGCAACCCAAGAGACCCAGTACTTC
clone_size: .; v_call: TRBV5-8; d_call: TRBD1; j_call: TRBJ2-7; cdr3_aa: CASSPRQGSNFKQYF; cdr3_nt: TGTGCCAGCAGCCCACGACAGGGTTCAAATTTCAAGCAGTACTTC
clone_size: .; v_call: TRBV11-2; d_call: .; j_call: TRBJ1-3; cdr3_aa: CASSSLGLTGVYF; cdr3_nt: TGTGCCAGCAGCTCTTTGGGACTTACGGGCGTATATTTT
clone_size: .; v_call: TRBV10-3; d_call: TRBD1; j_call: TRBJ1-1; cdr3_aa: CAISESGQFTEAFF; cdr3_nt: TGTGCCATCAGTGAGTCGGGACAGTTCACTGAAGCTTTCTTT
clone_size: medium-sized; v_call: TRBV28; d_call: .; j_call: TRBJ2-7; cdr3_aa: CASSLAYEQYF; cdr3_nt: TGTGCCAGCAGTCTAGCCTACGAGCAGTACTTC
clone_size: .; v_call: TRBV28; d_call: .; j_call: TRBJ2-2; cdr3_aa: CASSLSAGGTGELFF; cdr3_nt: TGTGCCAGCAGTTTATCGGCAGGAGGGACCGGGGAGCTGTTTTTT
clone_size: .; v_call: TRBV7-2; d_call: .; j_call: TRBJ1-2; cdr3_aa: CASSLVGWADYGYTF; cdr3_nt: TGTGCCAGCAGCTTAGTTGGTTGGGCAGACTATGGCTACACCTTC
clone_size: .; v_call: TRBV5-8; d_call: .; j_call: TRBJ2-3; cdr3_aa: CASSFLGQDTDTQYF; cdr3_nt: TGTGCCAGCAGCTTTTTGGGCCAGGACACAGATACGCAGTATTTT
clone_size: .; v_call: TRBV6-1; d_call: .; j_call: TRBJ1-3; cdr3_aa: CASSVLAESQYYSGNTIYF; cdr3_nt: TGTGCCAGCAGTGTTTTGGCAGAGAGCCAATACTACTCTGGAAACACCATATATTTT
clone_size: .; v_call: TRBV10-1; d_call: TRBD1; j_call: TRBJ1-6; cdr3_aa: CASKSEGAPYNSPLHF; cdr3_nt: TGCGCCAGCAAATCGGAGGGGGCCCCCTATAATTCACCCCTCCACTTT
clone_size: once; v_call: TRBV3-1/TRBV3-2; d_call: TRBD1; j_call: TRBJ1-4; cdr3_aa: CASSQRQGDEKLFF; cdr3_nt: TGTGCCAGCAGCCAACGACAGGGTGATGAAAAACTGTTTTTT
clone_size: .; v_call: TRBV4-1; d_call: TRBD1; j_call: TRBJ1-1; cdr3_aa: CASSQRTGGINTEAFF; cdr3_nt: TGCGCCAGCAGCCAAAGGACAGGGGGAATCAACACTGAAGCTTTCTTT
clone_size: .; v_call: TRBV10-2; d_call: TRBD2; j_call: TRBJ2-3; cdr3_aa: CASSLGGSKTDTQYF; cdr3_nt: TGCGCCAGCTCCTTGGGCGGGAGCAAAACAGATACGCAGTATTTT
clone_size: .; v_call: TRBV28; d_call: .; j_call: TRBJ1-1; cdr3_aa: CASSTSRGTSVTEAFF; cdr3_nt: TGTGCCAGCAGCACGAGCAGGGGAACGAGCGTCACTGAAGCTTTCTTT
clone_size: .; v_call: TRBV5-4; d_call: .; j_call: TRBJ1-4; cdr3_aa: CASSPGPGEIGEKLFF; cdr3_nt: TGTGCCAGCAGCCCCGGACCAGGGGAGATTGGGGAAAAACTGTTTTTT